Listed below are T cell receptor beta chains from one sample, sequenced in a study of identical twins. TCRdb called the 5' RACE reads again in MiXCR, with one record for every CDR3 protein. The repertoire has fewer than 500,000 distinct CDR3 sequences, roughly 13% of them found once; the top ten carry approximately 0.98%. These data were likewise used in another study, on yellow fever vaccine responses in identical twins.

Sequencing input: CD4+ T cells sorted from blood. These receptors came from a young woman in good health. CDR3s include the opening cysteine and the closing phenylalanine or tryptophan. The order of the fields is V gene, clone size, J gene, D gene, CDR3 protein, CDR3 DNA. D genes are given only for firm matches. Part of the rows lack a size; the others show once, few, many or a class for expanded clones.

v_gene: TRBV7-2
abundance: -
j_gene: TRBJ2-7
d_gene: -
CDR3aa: CASSPHFGSYEQYF
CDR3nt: TGTGCCAGCAGCCCCCATTTCGGAAGCTACGAGCAGTACTTC

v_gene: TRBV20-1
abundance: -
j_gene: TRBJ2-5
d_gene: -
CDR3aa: CSASAGETQYF
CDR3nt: TGCAGTGCTAGCGCAGGGGAGACCCAGTACTTC

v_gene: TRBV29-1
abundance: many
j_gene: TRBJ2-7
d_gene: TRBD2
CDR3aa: CSVEGPGGSTYEQYF
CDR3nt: TGCAGCGTTGAAGGCCCGGGCGGGAGTACCTACGAGCAGTACTTC

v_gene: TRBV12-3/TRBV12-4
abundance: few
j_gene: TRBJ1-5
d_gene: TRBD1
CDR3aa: CASSPSGGSQPQHF
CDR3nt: TGTGCCAGCAGTCCTTCAGGGGGGAGTCAGCCCCAGCATTTT

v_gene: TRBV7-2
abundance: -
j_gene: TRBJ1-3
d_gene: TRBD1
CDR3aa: CASSRSGTEPIYF
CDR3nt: TGTGCCAGCAGCCGCTCGGGGACAGAGCCCATATATTTT

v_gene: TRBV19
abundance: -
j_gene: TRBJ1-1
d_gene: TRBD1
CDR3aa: CASSMSMNRGLDTEAFF
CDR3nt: TGTGCCAGTAGTATGAGCATGAACAGGGGGCTAGACACTGAAGCTTTCTTT

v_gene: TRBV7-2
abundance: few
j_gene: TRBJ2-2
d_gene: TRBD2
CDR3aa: CASRREVNTGELFF
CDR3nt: TGTGCCAGCAGGCGGGAGGTGAACACCGGGGAGCTGTTTTTT

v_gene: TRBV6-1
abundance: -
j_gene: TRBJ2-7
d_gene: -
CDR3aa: CASSTMIRGPAYEQYF
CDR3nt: TGTGCCAGCAGTACGATGATACGGGGGCCCGCCTACGAGCAGTACTTC

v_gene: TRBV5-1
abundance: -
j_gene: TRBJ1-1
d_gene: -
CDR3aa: CASSSTGGGSTEAFF
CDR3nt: TGCGCCAGCAGCTCCACCGGAGGGGGGAGTACTGAAGCTTTCTTT

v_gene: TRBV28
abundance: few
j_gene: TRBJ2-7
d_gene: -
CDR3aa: CASSLRGAGRSYEQYF
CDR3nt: TGTGCCAGCAGTTTGAGGGGGGCAGGGCGATCCTACGAGCAGTACTTC

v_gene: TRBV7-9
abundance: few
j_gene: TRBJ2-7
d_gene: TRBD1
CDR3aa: CASSAGTGGLYEQYF
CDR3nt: TGTGCCAGCAGCGCGGGGACAGGGGGTTTGTACGAGCAGTACTTC

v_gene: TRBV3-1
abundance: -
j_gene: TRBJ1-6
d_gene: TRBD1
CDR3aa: CASSQGGGLSPLHF
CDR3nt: TGTGCCAGCAGCCAAGGAGGGGGCCTTTCACCCCTCCACTTT

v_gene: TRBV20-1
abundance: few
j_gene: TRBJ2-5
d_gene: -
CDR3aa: CSARVVFETQYF
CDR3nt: TGCAGTGCTAGGGTAGTGTTTGAGACCCAGTACTTC

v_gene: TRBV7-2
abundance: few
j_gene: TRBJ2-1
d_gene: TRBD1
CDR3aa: CASSPQTGGSNEQFF
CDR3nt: TGTGCCAGCAGCCCTCAAACAGGGGGGTCCAATGAGCAGTTCTTC